A single sample gave rise to the 17 T cell receptor beta chains below, sequenced in a study of post-analysis software for immune sequencing data. Study outcomes and limitations: Relative to controls, patients had a few TRBV segments at higher frequency, with TRBV5-6, TRBV5-1 and TRBV20-1 among these.

TCR beta cDNA libraries included unique molecular identifiers. Using its own MiXCR run on the PCR reads, TCRdb lists one record per CDR3 protein. The repertoire holds about 540,000 distinct CDR3 sequences, with 30% to 40% as singletons. Antigen specificity for these receptors is unknown. Source material: blood. The source of these receptors is a girl aged 2 to 17 with multiple sclerosis.

V and J are TRBV7-3 and TRBJ1-2; D gene uncertain. The V end lost 1 base, the J end lost 4 bases, and 10 bases lay between the germline ends. This CDR3 is built from 14 residues. CDR1 and CDR2 from the germline V gene are SGHTA and FQGTGA. In nucleotides, the CDR3 is TGTGCCAGCAGCTTAAGCCCCGACACCTATGGCTACACCTTC. Translating gives CASSLSPDTYGYTF. Complete variable domain (other parts from reference TRBV7-3 and TRBJ1-2): GAGVSQTPSNKVTEKGKYVELRCDPISGHTALYWYRQSLGQGPEFLIYFQGTGAADDSGLPNDRFFAVRPEGSVSTLKIQRTERGDSAVYLCASSLSPDTYGYTFGSGTRLTVV.

This clonotype showed up just a few times. The chain combines TRBV28 with TRBJ1-5; 7 nucleotides match TRBD1. J lost 0 bases, V lost 4 bases, and 6 bases had no gene match. The CDR3 is made up of 16 amino acids. CDR1 is MDHEN, CDR2 SYDVKM, per germline. The CDR3 loop is CASSSPGQISNQPQHF. In DNA, the CDR3 is TGTGCCAGCAGTTCTCCGGGACAGATTAGCAATCAGCCCCAGCATTTT.

A single count supports this clonotype. The CDR3 is CASSLLQGADGYTF. The CDR3 nucleotides read TGCGCCAGCAGCTTGCTACAGGGGGCGGATGGCTACACCTTC. The chain employs TRBV5-1 and TRBJ1-2; 9 bases agree with TRBD1. The CDR3 spans 14 residues. J gave up 6 bases and V 1 base, and 4 bases lay outside the gene matches. Germline V CDR1 and CDR2: SGHRS, YFSETQ.

This clonotype was recorded a few times. The rearrangement uses TRBV27 and TRBJ1-2; D is possibly TRBD1 (6 bases). This CDR3 is built from 14 residues. V gave up 5 bases and J gave up 5 bases, with 15 bases separating them. Germline V gene sequence: CDR1 MNHEY, CDR2 SMNVEV (reference sequence). For the CDR3, the DNA is TGTGCCAGCAGTCCTGCCGGGGGCGGTTATGGCTACACCTTC. As protein: CASSPAGGGYGYTF.

This clonotype was recorded a few times. The rearrangement joins TRBV4-1 to TRBJ2-7, with D unresolved. The length of the CDR3 is 15 residues. Germline assignment: CDR1 MGHRA and CDR2 YSYEKL. Trimming removed 0 bases from V and 2 bases from J, with 11 bases in between. DNA of the CDR3: TGCGCCAGCAGCCAAGAGTTTCCGAACCCCTACGAGCAGTACTTC. Its translation is CASSQEFPNPYEQYF.

The chain employs TRBV3-1 and TRBJ2-7; 7 bases match TRBD1. This CDR3 comprises 13 residues. V lost 11 bases and J lost 3; bases outside the gene matches: 10. Per germline, CDR1 LGHDT and CDR2 YNNKEL (reference sequence). The CDR3 sequence is CAASDRAGYEQYF. CDR3 in DNA: TGTGCCGCCTCCGACAGGGCGGGCTACGAGCAGTACTTC.

This chain links TRBV9 with TRBJ2-7; no definite D call. The germline V gene encodes CDR1 SGDLS and CDR2 YYNGEE. V was pared by 0 bases and J by 4 bases, with 11 bases between. This CDR3 spans 14 amino acids. The CDR3 region has the DNA TGTGCCAGCAGCGTAGAGGGCACTCGGTACGAGCAGTACTTC. Amino acid sequence: CASSVEGTRYEQYF.

This clonotype occurred many times. The chain employs TRBV10-3 and TRBJ2-7; 7 bases agree with TRBD1. The CDR3 loop spans 14 amino acids. Per the germline V gene, CDR1 is ENHRY and CDR2 is SYGVKD. The V and J ends lost 5 bases and 0 bases, in that order; junction bases with no gene match: 4. CDR3 nucleotides: TGTGCCATCAGTCCGGACAGGAGCTCCTACGAGCAGTACTTC. It codes for CAISPDRSSYEQYF.

The chain employs TRBV6-6 and TRBJ1-5; D may be TRBD1 (5 bases). The CDR3 sequence is 17 residues long. V was trimmed by 3 bases and J by 1 base, leaving 16 bases between them. The germline V gene has CDR1 MNHNY and CDR2 SVGAGI (reference sequence). CDR3 sequence reads: CASSYRRGAGSNQPQHF. CDR3 DNA sequence: TGTGCCAGCAGTTATCGTCGGGGCGCGGGAAGCAATCAGCCCCAGCATTTT.

The chain has TRBV7-2 and TRBJ1-5, with TRBD1 matching 9 bases. V was pared by 5 bases and J by 2 bases, with 4 bases of the junction left unmatched. CDR1 and CDR2 from the germline V gene are SGHTA and FQGNSA. CDR3 length equals 15 residues. The CDR3 region is CASSQDRGRNQPQHF. The CDR3, as DNA: TGTGCCAGCAGCCAGGACAGGGGTCGCAATCAGCCCCAGCATTTT.

The chain is built from TRBV5-1 and TRBJ2-2, with TRBD1 matching 7 bases. Germline CDR1 SGHRS, CDR2 YFSETQ. Trimming cost V 4 bases and J 6 bases; bases outside gene matches: 6. The CDR3 totals 14 residues. CDR3 loop: CASSREGASGELFF. In nucleotides, the CDR3 is TGCGCCAGCAGCCGAGAGGGGGCGTCCGGGGAGCTGTTTTTT.

Only a few counts were recorded for this clonotype. This chain uses TRBV28 with TRBJ2-3; 11 positions agree with TRBD2. The V gene end was trimmed by 6 bases and the J gene end by 1 base; junction bases not matched to a gene: 3. CDR1 MDHEN and CDR2 SYDVKM come from the germline V gene. The CDR3 is 15 amino acids. CDR3 bases: TGTGCCAGCAGCCGGACTAGCGGGCGCACAGATACGCAGTATTTT. Translating gives CASSRTSGRTDTQYF.

Worth noting for this clonotype: Possible read error: a much larger clone is one base away. This chain uses TRBV12-3 or TRBV12-4 with TRBJ2-1; 7 nucleotides agree with TRBD2. The end of the DNA is better explained by TRBJ2-7, so the J call may be wrong. The CDR3 has 14 amino acids. The CDR3 spells CASSSSGPYNEQYF. In nucleotides, the CDR3 is TGTGCCAGCAGCTCTAGCGGACCCTACAATGAGCAGTACTTC.

This clonotype was counted a single time. This chain uses TRBV5-1 with TRBJ2-3; tentative D call: TRBD1 (6 bases). V dropped 0 bases and J dropped 0 bases, with 20 bases sitting between them. CDR1 is SGHRS and CDR2 is YFSETQ in the germline V gene. The length of the CDR3 is 19 residues. DNA of the CDR3: TGCGCCAGCAGCTTGGGGGCGTTTATATCAGGGGCGAGCACAGATACGCAGTATTTT. It encodes CASSLGAFISGASTDTQYF.

Comments on this clonotype: One junction end does not reproduce the germline sequence, and a read error may be involved. CDR3 residues: CVSSPEGVTDTQYF. The CDR3 coding sequence is TGTGTCAGCAGCCCCGAGGGGGTCACAGATACGCAGTATTTT. The chain joins TRBV7-9 to TRBJ2-3; the D gene is possibly TRBD1 (6 bases). The V gene's germline CDR1 is SEHNR and CDR2 FQNEAQ (reference sequence). The CDR3 extends over 14 amino acids.

This clonotype came up a few times. This chain joins TRBV2 and TRBJ2-3, with 9 nucleotides matching TRBD1. V trimming: 7 bases; J trimming: 2 bases; junction bases outside the gene matches: 7. The V gene's germline CDR1 is SNHLY and CDR2 FYNNEI. The length of the CDR3 is 15 residues. This CDR3 is CASTLTGGTTDTQYF. The CDR3 nucleotides are TGTGCCAGCACCCTCACAGGGGGCACCACAGATACGCAGTATTTT. The full variable domain, with the rest looked up from reference TRBV2 and TRBJ2-3, is EPEVTQTPSHQVTQMGQEVILRCVPISNHLYFYWYRQILGQKVEFLVSFYNNEISEKSEIFDDQFSVERPDGSNFTLKIRSTKLEDSAMYFCASTLTGGTTDTQYFGPGTRLTVL.

The sample holds a few counts of this clonotype. The chain couples TRBV15 to TRBJ2-7, with D possibly being TRBD1 (5 bases). The germline V and J ends were trimmed by 5 bases and 3 bases, with 11 bases remaining between them. The CDR3 covers 13 residues. Germline CDR1 is LNHNV and CDR2 is YYDKDF (reference sequence). For the CDR3, the DNA is TGTGCCACCAGCCGAACCGACAGCTACGAGCAGTACTTC. This gives the protein CATSRTDSYEQYF.